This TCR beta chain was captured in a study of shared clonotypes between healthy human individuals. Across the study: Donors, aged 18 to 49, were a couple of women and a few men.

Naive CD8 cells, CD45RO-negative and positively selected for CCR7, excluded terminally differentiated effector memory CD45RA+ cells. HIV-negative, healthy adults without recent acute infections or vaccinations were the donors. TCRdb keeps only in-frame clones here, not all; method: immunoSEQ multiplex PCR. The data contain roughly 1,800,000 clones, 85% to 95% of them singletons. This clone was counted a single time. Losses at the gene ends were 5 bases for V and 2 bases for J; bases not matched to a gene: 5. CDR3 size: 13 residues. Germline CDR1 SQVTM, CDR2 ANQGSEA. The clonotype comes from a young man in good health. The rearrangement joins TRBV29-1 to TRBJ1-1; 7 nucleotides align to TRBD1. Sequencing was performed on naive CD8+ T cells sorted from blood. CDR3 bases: TGCAGCGTTCCCGGGACAGCCAACACTGAAGCTTTCTTT. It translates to CSVPGTANTEAFF.